The clone carrying this TCR beta chain showed up just once. Its cognate antigen is unknown. The CDR3 length is 12 residues. Trimming removed 0 bases from V and 0 bases from J, with 0 bases in between. In germline, CDR1 is ENHRY, CDR2 SYGVKD. Unique molecular identifiers were incorporated when the TCRbeta library was constructed. MiXCR, run by TCRdb on the PCR reads, gives a single entry per CDR3 protein. The sample holds about 210,000 distinct CDR3 sequences, under 20% seen once. This entry is derived from a study of T-cell reconstitution after alpha-beta-depleted transplantation in children. General study results and limits: When one year had passed after transplant, most T-cell counts and diversity came from newly produced T cells. At around two months after transplant, the alpha-beta T cells were reportedly derived from several hundred expanded clones that came from non-depleted graft cells. After transplant, high TCRbeta diversity at day 60 in some patients arose from surviving recipient T cells and thymic progenitors.

The receptor's source is a male patient aged 2-9 years who had a stem cell transplant for acute lymphoblastic leukemia, so the T cells may come from the graft donor. The chain carries TRBV10-3 and TRBJ2-7; D is undetermined. The input for sequencing was PBMCs, mostly from graft donor cells, taken 360 days after TCRalphabeta/CD19-depleted stem cell transplant. This CDR3 reads CAISESSYEQYF. CDR3 bases: TGTGCCATCAGTGAGTCCTCCTACGAGCAGTACTTC.